Given below is one T cell receptor beta chain in context. The data are from a study of blood T cell repertoires in COVID-19. Study information: COVID-19 samples collected from the United States, Italy and Spain covered acute and convalescent phases.

Seattle patients were enrolled while actively infected and followed longitudinally. The CDR3 contains 18 residues. Trimming removed 1 base from V and 6 bases from J; junction bases left unmatched: 10. The V gene's germline CDR1 is KGHSH and CDR2 LQKENI. As processed by the authors: Reference gene primer amplification gave estimated nucleated cell counts. Sequencing was performed with immunoSEQ multiplex PCR; in TCRdb, only in-frame clones are kept and a portion is missing. The V and J calls and the clone size are those of that table, but D and trimming were determined from the DNA. The sample lists around 310,000 clones, roughly 89% occurring once.

The sequence derives from a woman aged 40-49 years with COVID-19, enrolled during active disease. The chain uses TRBV18 and TRBJ2-2; TRBD1 aligns across 11 bases. Input material: peripheral blood. CDR3 residues: CASSPLADRGLVAGELFF. The CDR3 DNA follows: TGTGCCAGCTCACCACTAGCGGACAGGGGGCTCGTCGCCGGGGAGCTGTTTTTT.